This T cell receptor beta chain was sequenced for a study of T cell repertoires in cytomegalovirus infection. Study details: Matching HLA type and CMV infection were both indicated by public TCR beta signatures.

A single record per CDR3 protein comes from TCRdb applying MiXCR to the reads. The sample contains under 300,000 distinct CDR3 sequences, 22% of which appear only once. Study outcomes and limitations: CMV carriers with the relevant HLA were identified by cumulative public TCR beta family frequency. There were HLA-C-restricted CMV-specific TCR beta clonotypes dominating the ex vivo response.

Comments on this clonotype: What it recognizes is unknown.

CDR1 and CDR2 from the germline V gene are MNHEY and SMNVEV (reference sequence). J gave up 5 bases and V 6 bases, and 8 bases lay outside the gene matches. This CDR3 comprises 14 residues. Sequences were derived from cultured PBMCs, sampled from culture after CMV antigen stimulation. This rearrangement joins TRBV27 to TRBJ1-1; 8 bases align to TRBD1. This TCR was sampled from a human donor in good health (CMV status not recorded). Some clones in this sample may be carry-over from other donors' samples. The CDR3 DNA follows: TGTGCCAGCAGCCGCGGGACAGGAAGAACTGAAGCTTTCTTT. Protein product: CASSRGTGRTEAFF.